This TCR beta chain was captured in a study of T-cell memory formation after mild COVID-19. The wider study: Largely, TCR clusters stayed within a single donor.

Whole-study results and caveats: Among clones peaking at day 37 in the second wave, SARS-CoV-2 specificity remained unconfirmed. That cross-reactive memory joined was suggested by some responding clones appearing in pre-infection memory.

The TCR alpha and TCR beta cDNA libraries, bearing sample barcodes and UMIs, were generated by 5'RACE using constant-segment primers. A single record per CDR3 protein comes from TCRdb applying MiXCR to the 5' RACE reads. Seen here are about 340,000 distinct CDR3 sequences, around 20% observed once, and the top ten hold around 13%. In regard to this clonotype: Its matching antigen is unknown.

CDR3 size: 14 residues. Germline CDR1 is LGHNA and CDR2 is YNFKEQ. V shed 1 base and J 5 bases; nucleotides not matched to a gene: 3. The receptor was derived from an adult woman who had mild COVID-19 (a few samples of this study predate the infection). Cell type and time point are not known. The chain has TRBV4-2 and TRBJ2-3; TRBD1 matches at 7 bases. The sample was PBMCs or a T cell subset sorted from them (not recorded which). The CDR3 loop reads CASSQVDREDTQYF. CDR3 coding DNA: TGTGCCAGCAGCCAAGTCGACAGGGAAGATACGCAGTATTTT.